A single sample is the source of the 8 T cell receptor beta chains below, sequenced in a study of blood T cell repertoires in COVID-19. Sequencing used immunoSEQ multiplex PCR; TCRdb keeps in-frame clones, though not all of them. Of 95,000 to 150,000 clones detected, roughly 88% appear once; the ten largest clones hold approximately 8.1%. Sequenced material: peripheral blood. The receptors derive from a man aged 45-65 years with acute or convalescent COVID-19.

This sequence joins TRBV29-1 and TRBJ1-4, with a possible D match to TRBD1 (5 bases). Germline-derived CDR1 and CDR2 are SQVTM and ANQGSEA. Trimming took off 7 bases at V and 9 bases at J, with 18 bases between the two ends. CDR3 length equals 13 residues. CDR3 DNA sequence: TGCAGCGGAAGACAGAACCTACGGAAAAAACTGTTTTTT. Translation gives CSGRQNLRKKLFF.

This chain joins TRBV18 and TRBJ1-1; possibly TRBD1 for D (5 bases). Germline-derived CDR1 and CDR2 are KGHSH and LQKENI. The CDR3 has 15 amino acids. V lost 1 base and J 0 bases, leaving 9 bases between the germline ends. CDR3: CASSPRDRMNTEAFF. CDR3 nucleotide sequence: TGTGCCAGCTCACCACGCGACAGAATGAACACTGAAGCTTTCTTT.

The chain has TRBV11-2 and TRBJ1-2; D remains unclear. The CDR3 consists of 15 residues. With 0 bases removed from V and 0 bases from J, the gap between germline ends came to 8 bases. Germline lookup yields CDR1 SGHAT and CDR2 FQNNGV. CDR3 bases: TGTGCCAGCAGCTTAGAGACGGGAGCTAACTATGGCTACACCTTC. The encoded protein is CASSLETGANYGYTF.

The V gene is TRBV4-1, the J gene TRBJ1-6; 8 nucleotides agree with TRBD1. With 4 bases clipped from V and 6 bases from J, the junction kept 5 bases outside the gene matches. There are 15 residues in the CDR3. The germline CDR1 and CDR2 sequences are MGHRA and YSYEKL. The CDR3 DNA reads as TGCGCCAGCAGCCCCGGTGACAGGGGTAATTCACCCCTCCACTTT. Amino acid sequence: CASSPGDRGNSPLHF.

The chain combines TRBV24-1 with TRBJ2-1, with unresolved D. V dropped 4 bases and J dropped 10 bases, with 10 bases sitting between them. This CDR3 has 12 residues. The germline V gene has CDR1 KGHDR and CDR2 SFDVKD. The DNA of the CDR3 is TGTGCCACCAGTGAAAGACTCAGAGAGCAGTTCTTC. This encodes CATSERLREQFF.

The rearrangement links TRBV7-9 to TRBJ1-1, with 9 bases that match TRBD1. V gave up 4 bases and J gave up 3 bases; unmatched junction bases: 12. The CDR3 sequence is 17 residues long. Germline CDR1 reads SEHNR; CDR2 reads FQNEAQ (reference sequence). Here the CDR3 DNA reads TGTGCCAGCAGCTCGGGACAGGGAAAGATAGGGTACACTGAAGCTTTCTTT. Translation gives CASSSGQGKIGYTEAFF. Drawing the rest from reference TRBV7-9 and TRBJ1-1, the complete variable domain is DTGVSQNPRHKITKRGQNVTFRCDPISEHNRLYWYRQTLGQGPEFLTYFQNEAQLEKSRLLSDRFSAERPKGSFSTLEIQRTEQGDSAMYLCASSSGQGKIGYTEAFFGQGTRLTVV.

V usage is TRBV10-3 and J usage is TRBJ2-3; 7 bases are a match to TRBD2. After removal of 0 bases from V and 0 bases from J, the junction contained 6 bases not matched to a gene. The germline V gene has CDR1 ENHRY and CDR2 SYGVKD. This CDR3 has 17 residues. The CDR3 loop is CAISESPAGSSTDTQYF. Written as DNA, the CDR3 is TGTGCCATCAGTGAGTCGCCAGCGGGGTCTAGCACAGATACGCAGTATTTT.

A few counts support this clone. The V gene is TRBV6-4, the J gene TRBJ1-1; 8 bases agree with TRBD1. The V segment lost 2 bases and the J segment 7 bases; nucleotides outside the gene matches: 6. Germline V lookup: CDR1 MRHNA, CDR2 SNTAGT. The CDR3 length is 14 residues. CDR3 coding DNA: TGTGCCAGCAGTGACGGGGCAGGGGGCCTTGAAGCTTTCTTT. Protein product: CASSDGAGGLEAFF.